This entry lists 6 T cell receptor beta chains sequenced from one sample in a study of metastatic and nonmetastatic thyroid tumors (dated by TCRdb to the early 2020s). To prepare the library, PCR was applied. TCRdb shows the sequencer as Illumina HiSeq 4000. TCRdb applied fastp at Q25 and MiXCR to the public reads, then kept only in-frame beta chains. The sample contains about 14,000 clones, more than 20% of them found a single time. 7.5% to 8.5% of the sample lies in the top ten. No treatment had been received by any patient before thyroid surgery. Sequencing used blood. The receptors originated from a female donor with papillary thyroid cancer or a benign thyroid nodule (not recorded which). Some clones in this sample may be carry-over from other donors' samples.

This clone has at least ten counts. The CDR3 coding sequence is TGTGCCAGCAGAGACAGGGTCTCCTACAATGAGCAGTTCTTC. Translation: CASRDRVSYNEQFF. The gene calls are TRBV5-4 and TRBJ2-1, with 7 bases lining up with TRBD1. The length of the CDR3 is 14 residues. The V gene's germline CDR1 is SGHNT and CDR2 YYREEE (reference sequence). Trimming at V came to 5 bases and at J to 0 bases, leaving 2 bases not matched to a gene. The whole variable domain, remainder taken from reference TRBV5-4 and TRBJ2-1, is ETGVTQSPTHLIKTRGQQVTLRCSSQSGHNTVSWYQQALGQGPQFIFQYYREEENGRGNFPPRFSGLQFPNYSSELNVNALELDDSALYLCASRDRVSYNEQFFGPGTRLTVL.

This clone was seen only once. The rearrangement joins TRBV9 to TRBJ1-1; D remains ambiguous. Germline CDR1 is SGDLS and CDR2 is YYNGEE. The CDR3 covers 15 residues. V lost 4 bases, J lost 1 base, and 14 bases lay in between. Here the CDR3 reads CASSPRGDSNTEAFF. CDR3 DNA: TGTGCCAGCAGCCCCCGGGGAGACTCGAACACTGAAGCTTTCTTT.

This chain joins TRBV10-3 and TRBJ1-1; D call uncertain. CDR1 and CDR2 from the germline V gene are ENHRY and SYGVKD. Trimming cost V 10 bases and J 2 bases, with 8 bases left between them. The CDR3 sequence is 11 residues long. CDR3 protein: CATGVNTEAFF. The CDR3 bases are TGTGCCACCGGCGTTAACACTGAAGCTTTCTTT.

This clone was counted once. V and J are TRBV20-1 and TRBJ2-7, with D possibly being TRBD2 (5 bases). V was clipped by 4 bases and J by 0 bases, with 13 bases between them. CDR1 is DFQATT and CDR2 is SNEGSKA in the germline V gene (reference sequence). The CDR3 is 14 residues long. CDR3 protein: CSATPGVSSYEQYF. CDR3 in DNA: TGCAGTGCTACCCCCGGGGTGAGCTCCTACGAGCAGTACTTC.

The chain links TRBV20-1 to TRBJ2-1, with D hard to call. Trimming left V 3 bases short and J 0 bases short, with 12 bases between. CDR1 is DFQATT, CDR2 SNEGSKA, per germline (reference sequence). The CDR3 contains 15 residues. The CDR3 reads CSARRGGSSYNEQFF. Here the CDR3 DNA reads TGCAGTGCTAGGCGCGGCGGCAGCTCCTACAATGAGCAGTTCTTC.

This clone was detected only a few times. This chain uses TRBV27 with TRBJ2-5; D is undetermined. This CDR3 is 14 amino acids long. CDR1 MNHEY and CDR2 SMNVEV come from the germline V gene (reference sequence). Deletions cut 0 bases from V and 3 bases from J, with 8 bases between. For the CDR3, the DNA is TGTGCCAGCAGTTTATCGGGCTCGAAAGAGACCCAGTACTTC. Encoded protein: CASSLSGSKETQYF.